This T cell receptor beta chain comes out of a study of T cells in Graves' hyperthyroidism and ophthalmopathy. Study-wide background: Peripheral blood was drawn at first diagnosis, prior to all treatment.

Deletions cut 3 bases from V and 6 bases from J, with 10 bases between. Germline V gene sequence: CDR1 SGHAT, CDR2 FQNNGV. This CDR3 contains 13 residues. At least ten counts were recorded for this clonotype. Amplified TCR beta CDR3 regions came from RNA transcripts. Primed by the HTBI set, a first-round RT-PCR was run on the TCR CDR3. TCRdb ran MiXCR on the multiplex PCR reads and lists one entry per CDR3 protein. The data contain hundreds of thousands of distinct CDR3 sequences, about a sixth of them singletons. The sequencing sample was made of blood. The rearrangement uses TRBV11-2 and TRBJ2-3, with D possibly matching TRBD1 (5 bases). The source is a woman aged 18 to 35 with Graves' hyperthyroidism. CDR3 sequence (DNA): TGTGCCAGCAGCTTGGACACGAGGGATACGCAGTATTTT. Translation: CASSLDTRDTQYF.